Sequencing of this T cell receptor (beta chain) was carried out in a study of T-cell memory formation after mild COVID-19. Study-wide findings and caveats: Some responding clones appeared in pre-infection memory, suggesting cross-reactive memory joined. CD4+ contracting clones were mainly CM and EM; CD8+ ones, EMRA.

From germline, CDR1 is SGHVS and CDR2 FNYEAQ. Trimming took off 1 base at V and 5 bases at J, with 8 bases between the two ends. The CDR3 has 14 residues. This clonotype was seen only once. Its antigen is currently unknown. Constant-segment primers served in 5'RACE that generated TCR alpha and TCR beta cDNA libraries bearing sample barcodes and UMIs. TCRdb used MiXCR to reprocess the 5' RACE reads, holding one entry per CDR3 protein. There are 250,000 to 350,000 distinct CDR3 sequences in the sample; 19% occur only once, and over 20% lies in the top ten. The chain carries TRBV7-6 and TRBJ1-4, with D possibly being TRBD1 (5 bases). What was sequenced was PBMCs or a T cell subset sorted from them (not recorded which). This TCR was sampled from a man younger than 30 who had mild COVID-19 (a few samples of this study predate the infection). Cell type and time point are not known. The CDR3 loop is CASSLVGLNEKLFF. Here the CDR3 DNA reads TGTGCCAGCAGCTTAGTGGGACTAAATGAAAAACTGTTTTTT.